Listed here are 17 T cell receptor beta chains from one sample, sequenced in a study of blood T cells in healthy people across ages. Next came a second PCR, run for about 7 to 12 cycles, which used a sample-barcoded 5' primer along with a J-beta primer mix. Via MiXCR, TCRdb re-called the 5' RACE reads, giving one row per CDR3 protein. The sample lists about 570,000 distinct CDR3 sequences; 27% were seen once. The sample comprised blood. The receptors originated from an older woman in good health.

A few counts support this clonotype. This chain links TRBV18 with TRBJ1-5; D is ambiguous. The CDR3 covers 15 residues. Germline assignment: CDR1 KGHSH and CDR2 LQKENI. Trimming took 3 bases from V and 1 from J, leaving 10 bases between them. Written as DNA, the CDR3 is TGTGCCAGCTCACCTACGGGTGTCAGCAATCAGCCCCAGCATTTT. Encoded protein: CASSPTGVSNQPQHF.

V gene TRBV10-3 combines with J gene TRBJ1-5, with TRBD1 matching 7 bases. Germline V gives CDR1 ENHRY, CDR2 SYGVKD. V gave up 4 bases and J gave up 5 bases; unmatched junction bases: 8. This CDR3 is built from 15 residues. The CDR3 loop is CAISVGDSRHQPQHF. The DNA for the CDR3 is TGTGCCATCAGTGTCGGGGACAGTCGCCATCAGCCCCAGCATTTT.

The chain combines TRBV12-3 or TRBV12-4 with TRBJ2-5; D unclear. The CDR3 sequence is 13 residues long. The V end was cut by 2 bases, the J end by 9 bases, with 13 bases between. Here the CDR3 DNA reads TGTGCCAGCAGTTTACACGCACGGGCAGCCCAGTACTTC. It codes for CASSLHARAAQYF.

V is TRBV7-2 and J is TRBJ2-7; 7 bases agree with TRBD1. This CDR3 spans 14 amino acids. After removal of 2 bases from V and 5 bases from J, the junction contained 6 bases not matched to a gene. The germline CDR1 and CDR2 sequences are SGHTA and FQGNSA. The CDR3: CASSLSQGWNEQYF. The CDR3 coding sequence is TGTGCCAGCAGCTTATCACAGGGGTGGAACGAGCAGTACTTC.

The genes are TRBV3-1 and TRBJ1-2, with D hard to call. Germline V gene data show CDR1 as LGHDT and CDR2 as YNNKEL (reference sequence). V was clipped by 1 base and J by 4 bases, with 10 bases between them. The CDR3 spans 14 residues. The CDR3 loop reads CASSQGFRFYGYTF. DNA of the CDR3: TGTGCCAGCAGCCAAGGCTTTCGGTTCTATGGCTACACCTTC.

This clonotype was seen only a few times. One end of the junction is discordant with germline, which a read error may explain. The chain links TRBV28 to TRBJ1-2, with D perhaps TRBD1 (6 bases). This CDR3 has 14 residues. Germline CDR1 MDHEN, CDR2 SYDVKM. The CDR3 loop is CATARQAERYGHTF. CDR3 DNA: TGTGCCACAGCCCGACAGGCCGAACGGTATGGCCACACCTTC.

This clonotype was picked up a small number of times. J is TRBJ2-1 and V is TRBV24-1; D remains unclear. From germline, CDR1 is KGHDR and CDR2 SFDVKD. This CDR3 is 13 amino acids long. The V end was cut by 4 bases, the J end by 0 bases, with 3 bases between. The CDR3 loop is CATSEGSYNEQFF. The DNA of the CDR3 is TGTGCCACCAGTGAGGGCTCCTACAATGAGCAGTTCTTC.

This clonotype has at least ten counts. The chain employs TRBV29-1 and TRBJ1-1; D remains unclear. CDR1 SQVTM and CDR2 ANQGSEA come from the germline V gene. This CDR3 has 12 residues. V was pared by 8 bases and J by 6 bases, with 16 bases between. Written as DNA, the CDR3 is TGCAGCACAGAAACTCAAGGCGCTGAAGCTTTCTTT. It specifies CSTETQGAEAFF.

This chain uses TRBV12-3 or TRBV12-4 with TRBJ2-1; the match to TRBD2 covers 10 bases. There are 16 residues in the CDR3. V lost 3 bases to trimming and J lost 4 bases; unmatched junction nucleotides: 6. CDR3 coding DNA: TGTGCCAGCAGTTTGATGGTTAGCGGGGGGTACAATGAGCAGTTCTTC. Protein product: CASSLMVSGGYNEQFF.

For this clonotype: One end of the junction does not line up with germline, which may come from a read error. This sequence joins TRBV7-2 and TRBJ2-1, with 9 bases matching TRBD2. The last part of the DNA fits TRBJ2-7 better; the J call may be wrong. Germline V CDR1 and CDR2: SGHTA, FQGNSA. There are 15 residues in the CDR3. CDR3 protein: CASSLAGQPPYEQYF. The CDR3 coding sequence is TGTGCCAGCAGCCTAGCGGGGCAGCCCCCCTACGAGCAGTACTTC.

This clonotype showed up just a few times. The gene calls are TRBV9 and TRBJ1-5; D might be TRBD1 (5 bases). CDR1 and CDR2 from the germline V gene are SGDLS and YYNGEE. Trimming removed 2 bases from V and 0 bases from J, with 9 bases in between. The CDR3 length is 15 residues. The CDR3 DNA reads TGTGCCAGCAGCGTTCAGGGAGCTAGCAATCAGCCCCAGCATTTT. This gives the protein CASSVQGASNQPQHF.

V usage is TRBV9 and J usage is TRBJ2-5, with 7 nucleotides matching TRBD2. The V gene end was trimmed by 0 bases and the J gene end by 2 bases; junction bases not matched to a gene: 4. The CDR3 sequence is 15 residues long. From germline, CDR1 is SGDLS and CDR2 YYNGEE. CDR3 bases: TGTGCCAGCAGCGTAGGAAACGGGGGGCAAGAGACCCAGTACTTC. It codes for CASSVGNGGQETQYF.

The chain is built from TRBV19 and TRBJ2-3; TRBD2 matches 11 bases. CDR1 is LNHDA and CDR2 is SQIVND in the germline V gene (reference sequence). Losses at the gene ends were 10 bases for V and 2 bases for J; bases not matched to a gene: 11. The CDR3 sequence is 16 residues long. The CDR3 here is CATTSGLAGNTDTQYF. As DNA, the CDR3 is TGTGCCACCACGTCCGGACTAGCGGGCAACACAGATACGCAGTATTTT.

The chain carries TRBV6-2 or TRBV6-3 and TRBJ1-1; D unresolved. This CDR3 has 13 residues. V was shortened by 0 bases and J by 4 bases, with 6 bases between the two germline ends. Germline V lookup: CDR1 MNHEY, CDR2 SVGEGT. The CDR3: CASSYSRVTEAFF. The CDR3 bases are TGTGCCAGCAGTTACTCGAGGGTCACTGAAGCTTTCTTT.

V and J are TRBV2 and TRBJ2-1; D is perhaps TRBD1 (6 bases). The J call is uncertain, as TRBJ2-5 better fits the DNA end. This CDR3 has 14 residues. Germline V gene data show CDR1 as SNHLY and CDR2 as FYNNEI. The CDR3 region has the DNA TGTGCCAGCAGTATCGGGACACAACAAGAGACCCAGTACTTC. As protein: CASSIGTQQETQYF.

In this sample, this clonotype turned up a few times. In nucleotides, the CDR3 is TGTGCCAGCGGTCTCACAGGGGGCTCCTACAATGAGCAGTTCTTC. This sequence encodes CASGLTGGSYNEQFF. The V and J genes are TRBV24-1 and TRBJ2-1, with TRBD1 identical over 8 bases. The germline V gene encodes CDR1 KGHDR and CDR2 SFDVKD. Trimming took 11 bases from V and 0 from J; bases not matched to a gene: 8. The CDR3 length is 15 residues.

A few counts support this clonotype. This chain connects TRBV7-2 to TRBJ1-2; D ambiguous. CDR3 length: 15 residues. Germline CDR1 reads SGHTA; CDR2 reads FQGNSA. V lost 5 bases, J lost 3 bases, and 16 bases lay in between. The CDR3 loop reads CASSPGPGVDYGYTF. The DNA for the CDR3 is TGTGCCAGCAGCCCTGGGCCTGGAGTAGACTATGGCTACACCTTC.